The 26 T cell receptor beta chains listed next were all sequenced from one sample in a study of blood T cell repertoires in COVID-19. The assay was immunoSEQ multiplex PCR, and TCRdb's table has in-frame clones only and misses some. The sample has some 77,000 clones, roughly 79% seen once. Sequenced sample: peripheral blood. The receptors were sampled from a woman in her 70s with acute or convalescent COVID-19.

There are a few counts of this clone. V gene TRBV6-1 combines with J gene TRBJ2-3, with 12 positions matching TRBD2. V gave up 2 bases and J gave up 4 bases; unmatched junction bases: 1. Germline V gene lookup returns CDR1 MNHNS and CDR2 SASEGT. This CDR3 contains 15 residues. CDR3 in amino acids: CASSELAGGPDTQYF. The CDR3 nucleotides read TGTGCCAGCAGTGAACTAGCGGGAGGGCCAGATACGCAGTATTTT.

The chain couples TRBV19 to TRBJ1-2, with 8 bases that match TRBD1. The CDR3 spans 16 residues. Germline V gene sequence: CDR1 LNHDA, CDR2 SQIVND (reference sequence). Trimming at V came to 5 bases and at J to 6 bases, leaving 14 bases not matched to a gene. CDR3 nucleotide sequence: TGTGCCAGTAGTCCCTTAGCCGGGACAGGCTTCAATGGCTACACCTTC. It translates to CASSPLAGTGFNGYTF.

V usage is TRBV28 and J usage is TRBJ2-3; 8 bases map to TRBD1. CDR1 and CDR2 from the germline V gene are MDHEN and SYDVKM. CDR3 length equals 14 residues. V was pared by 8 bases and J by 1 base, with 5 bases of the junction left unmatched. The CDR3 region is CASSRTGRTDTQYF. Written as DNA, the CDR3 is TGTGCCAGCTCTCGGACAGGGCGCACAGATACGCAGTATTTT.

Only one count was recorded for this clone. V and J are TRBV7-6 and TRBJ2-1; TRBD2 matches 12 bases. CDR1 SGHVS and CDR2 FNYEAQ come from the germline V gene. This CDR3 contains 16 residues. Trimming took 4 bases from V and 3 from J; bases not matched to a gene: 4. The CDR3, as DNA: TGTGCCAGCAGCTCCCTGACTAGCGGGAGCTACAATGAGCAGTTCTTC. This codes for CASSSLTSGSYNEQFF. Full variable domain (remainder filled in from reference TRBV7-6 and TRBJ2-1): GAGVSQSPRYKVTKRGQDVALRCDPISGHVSLYWYRQALGQGPEFLTYFNYEAQQDKSGLPNDRFSAERPEGSISTLTIQRTEQRDSAMYRCASSSLTSGSYNEQFFGPGTRLTVL.

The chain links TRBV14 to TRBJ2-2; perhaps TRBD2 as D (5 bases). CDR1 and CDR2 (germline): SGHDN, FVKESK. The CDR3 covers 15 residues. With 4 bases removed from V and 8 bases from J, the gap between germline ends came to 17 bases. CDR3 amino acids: CASSRASYPGGELFF. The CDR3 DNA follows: TGTGCCAGCAGCCGGGCGTCTTATCCGGGGGGGGAGCTGTTTTTT. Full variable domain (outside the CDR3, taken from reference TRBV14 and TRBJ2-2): EAGVTQFPSHSVIEKGQTVTLRCDPISGHDNLYWYRRVMGKEIKFLLHFVKESKQDESGMPNNRFLAERTGGTYSTLKVQPAELEDSGVYFCASSRASYPGGELFFGEGSRLTVL.

CDR3 region: CASSQDSPYTQYF. DNA of the CDR3: TGTGCCAGCAGCCAAGATAGTCCATATACGCAGTATTTT. This sequence joins TRBV4-2 and TRBJ2-3; D unclear. The CDR3 has 13 amino acids. V gave up 0 bases and J gave up 7 bases, with 8 bases separating them. Germline V CDR1 and CDR2: LGHNA, YNFKEQ.

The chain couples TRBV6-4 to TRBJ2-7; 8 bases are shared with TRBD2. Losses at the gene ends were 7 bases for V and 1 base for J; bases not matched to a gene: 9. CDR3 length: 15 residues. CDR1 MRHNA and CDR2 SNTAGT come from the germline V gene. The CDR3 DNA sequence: TGTGCCAGCACCCTTACTGCGGGAGGTTCCTACGAGCAGTACTTC. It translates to CASTLTAGGSYEQYF.

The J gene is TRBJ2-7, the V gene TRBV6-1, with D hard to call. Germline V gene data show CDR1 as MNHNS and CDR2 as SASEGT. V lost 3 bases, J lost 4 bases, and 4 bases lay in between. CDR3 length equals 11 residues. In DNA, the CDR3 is TGTGCCAGCAGTGACAGGTACGAGCAGTACTTC. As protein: CASSDRYEQYF.

The CDR3 nucleotides read TGTGCCAGCAATGGCAGGGTCGAGCAGTACTTC. It is translated as CASNGRVEQYF. The rearrangement links TRBV2 to TRBJ2-7, with D possibly TRBD1 on 5 matching bases. Trimming took off 7 bases at V and 6 bases at J, with 10 bases between the two ends. The V gene's germline CDR1 is SNHLY and CDR2 FYNNEI. The length of the CDR3 is 11 residues.

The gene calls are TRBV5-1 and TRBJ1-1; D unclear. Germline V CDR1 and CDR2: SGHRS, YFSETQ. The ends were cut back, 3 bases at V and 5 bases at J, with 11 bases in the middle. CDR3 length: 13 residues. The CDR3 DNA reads TGCGCCAGCAGCTCACCAGGCAAGACTGAAGCTTTCTTT. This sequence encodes CASSSPGKTEAFF.

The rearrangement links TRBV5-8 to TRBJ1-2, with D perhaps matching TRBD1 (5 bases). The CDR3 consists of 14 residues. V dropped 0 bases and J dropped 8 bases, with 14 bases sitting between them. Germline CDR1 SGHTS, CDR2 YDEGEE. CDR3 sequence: CASSLDSRAGGYTF. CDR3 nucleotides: TGTGCCAGCAGCTTGGACTCCCGGGCAGGGGGCTACACCTTC.

CDR3 sequence (DNA): TGTGCCAGCAGCACCGGACTAGCGGGAGCTACTGAGCAGTTCTTC. Its translation is CASSTGLAGATEQFF. V and J are TRBV5-4 and TRBJ2-1, with 13 bases that match TRBD2. With V trimmed by 4 bases and J by 9 bases, 7 bases remained unmatched. The CDR3 runs to 15 residues. CDR1 and CDR2 (germline): SGHNT, YYREEE (reference sequence).

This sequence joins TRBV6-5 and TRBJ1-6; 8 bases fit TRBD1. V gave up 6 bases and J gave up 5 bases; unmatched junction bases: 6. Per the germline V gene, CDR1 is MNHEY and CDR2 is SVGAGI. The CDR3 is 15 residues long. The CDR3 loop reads CASRPGDRNNSPLHF. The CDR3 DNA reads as TGTGCCAGCAGGCCGGGGGACAGGAATAATTCACCCCTCCACTTT.

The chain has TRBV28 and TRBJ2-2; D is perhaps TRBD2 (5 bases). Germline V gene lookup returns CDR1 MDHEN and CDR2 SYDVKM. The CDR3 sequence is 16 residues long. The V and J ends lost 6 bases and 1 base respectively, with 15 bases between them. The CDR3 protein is CASRFRGALNTGELFF. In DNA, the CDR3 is TGTGCCAGCAGGTTTCGGGGAGCTTTGAACACCGGGGAGCTGTTTTTT.

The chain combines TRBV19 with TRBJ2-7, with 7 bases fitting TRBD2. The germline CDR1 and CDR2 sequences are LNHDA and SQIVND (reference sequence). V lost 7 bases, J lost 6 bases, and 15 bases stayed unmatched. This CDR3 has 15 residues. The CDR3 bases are TGTGCCAGTAAGGTGGTGGCGGGAGCGCTTGGCGAGCAGTACTTC. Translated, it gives CASKVVAGALGEQYF.

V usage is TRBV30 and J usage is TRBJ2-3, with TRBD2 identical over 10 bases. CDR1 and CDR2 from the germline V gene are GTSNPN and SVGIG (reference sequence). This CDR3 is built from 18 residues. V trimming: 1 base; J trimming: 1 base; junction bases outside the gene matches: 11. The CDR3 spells CAWSALAGALGRTDTQYF. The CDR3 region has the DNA TGTGCCTGGAGTGCCCTAGCGGGAGCTCTCGGCCGCACAGATACGCAGTATTTT.

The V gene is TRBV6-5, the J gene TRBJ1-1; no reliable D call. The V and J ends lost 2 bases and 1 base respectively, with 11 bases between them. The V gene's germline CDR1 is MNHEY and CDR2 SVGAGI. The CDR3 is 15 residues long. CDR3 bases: TGTGCCAGCAGTTACCGGTCGGGAAGGAACACTGAAGCTTTCTTT. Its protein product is CASSYRSGRNTEAFF.

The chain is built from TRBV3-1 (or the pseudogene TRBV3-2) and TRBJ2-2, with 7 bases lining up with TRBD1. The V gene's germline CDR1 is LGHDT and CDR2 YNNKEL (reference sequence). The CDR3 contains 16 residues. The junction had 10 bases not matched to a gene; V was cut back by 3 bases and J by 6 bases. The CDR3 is CASSQWAQGLAGELFF. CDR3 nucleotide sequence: TGTGCCAGCAGCCAGTGGGCACAGGGGCTCGCCGGGGAGCTGTTTTTT.

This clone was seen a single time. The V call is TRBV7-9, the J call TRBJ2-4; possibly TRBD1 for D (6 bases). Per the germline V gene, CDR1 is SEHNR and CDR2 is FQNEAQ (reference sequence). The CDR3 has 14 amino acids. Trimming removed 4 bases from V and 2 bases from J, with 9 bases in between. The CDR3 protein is CASSSQGTKNIQYF. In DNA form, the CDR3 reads TGTGCCAGCAGCTCCCAGGGGACCAAAAACATTCAGTACTTC.

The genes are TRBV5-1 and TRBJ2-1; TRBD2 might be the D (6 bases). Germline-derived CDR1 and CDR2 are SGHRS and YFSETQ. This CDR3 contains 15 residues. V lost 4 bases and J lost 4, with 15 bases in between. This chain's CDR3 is CASSPWSGPYNEQFF. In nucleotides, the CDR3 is TGCGCCAGCAGCCCCTGGAGCGGGCCTTACAATGAGCAGTTCTTC.

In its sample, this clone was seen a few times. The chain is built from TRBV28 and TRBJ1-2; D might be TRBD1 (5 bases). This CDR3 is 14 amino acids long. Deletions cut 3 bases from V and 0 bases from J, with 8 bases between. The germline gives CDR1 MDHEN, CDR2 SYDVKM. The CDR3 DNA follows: TGTGCCAGCAGTTTTCAGGGATCTAACTATGGCTACACCTTC. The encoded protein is CASSFQGSNYGYTF.

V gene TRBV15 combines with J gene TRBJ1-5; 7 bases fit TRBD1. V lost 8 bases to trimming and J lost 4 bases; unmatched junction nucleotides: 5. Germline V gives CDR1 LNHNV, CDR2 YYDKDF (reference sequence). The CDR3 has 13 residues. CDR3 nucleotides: TGTGCCACCGGACAGGACCCTAATCAGCCCCAGCATTTT. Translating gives CATGQDPNQPQHF.

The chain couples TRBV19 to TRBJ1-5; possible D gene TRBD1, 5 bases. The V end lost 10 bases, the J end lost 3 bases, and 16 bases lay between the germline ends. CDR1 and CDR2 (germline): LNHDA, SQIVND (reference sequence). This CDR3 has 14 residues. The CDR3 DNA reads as TGTGCCACCACATTAGCGGGGGTCAATCAGCCCCAGCATTTT. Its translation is CATTLAGVNQPQHF.

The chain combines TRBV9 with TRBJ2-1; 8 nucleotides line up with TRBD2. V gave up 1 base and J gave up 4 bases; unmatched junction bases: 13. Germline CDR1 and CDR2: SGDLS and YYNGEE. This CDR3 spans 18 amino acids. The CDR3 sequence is CASSVSSVGTRGYNEQFF. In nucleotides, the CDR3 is TGTGCCAGCAGCGTAAGTTCTGTCGGGACTAGGGGTTACAATGAGCAGTTCTTC.

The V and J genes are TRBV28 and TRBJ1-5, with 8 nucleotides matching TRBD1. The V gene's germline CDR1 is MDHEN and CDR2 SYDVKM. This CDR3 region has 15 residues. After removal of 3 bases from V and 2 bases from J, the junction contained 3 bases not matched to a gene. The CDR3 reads CASSLIQGGNQPQHF. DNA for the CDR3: TGTGCCAGCAGTTTGATACAGGGGGGCAATCAGCCCCAGCATTTT.

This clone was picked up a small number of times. CDR3 sequence: CAALGGNTIYF. CDR3 coding DNA: TGTGCCGCCCTAGGTGGAAACACCATATATTTT. The V gene is TRBV4-2, the J gene TRBJ1-3; D call uncertain. Deletions cut 11 bases from V and 3 bases from J, with 8 bases between. The germline CDR1 and CDR2 sequences are LGHNA and YNFKEQ. This CDR3 comprises 11 residues.